Listed below are T cell receptor beta chains from one sample, sequenced in a study of persistence of HIV-infected CD4 T cells. These receptors are not linked to any known antigen. Assay used: immunoSEQ multiplex PCR; TCRdb lists only in-frame clones, some missing. The sample yields roughly 60,000 clones, over 60% seen once. The source was CD4+ T cells sorted from PBMCs after 18-hour stimulation, collected from a patient who received antiretroviral therapy. The receptors shown here come from an adult man with HIV who was CMV-seropositive. Each CDR3 is given with its conserved first and last residue. D genes are given only for firm matches. A row's size may be missing; if present it is once, few, many or a size class.

D gene: TRBD1; V gene: TRBV24-1; clone size: once; J gene: TRBJ2-6; CDR3 protein: CATSGQGNSGANVLTF; CDR3 DNA: TGTGCCACCAGTGGACAGGGGAACTCTGGGGCCAACGTCCTGACTTTC
D gene: TRBD1; V gene: TRBV24-1; clone size: .; J gene: TRBJ1-5; CDR3 protein: CATSRQGRYQPQHF; CDR3 DNA: TGTGCCACCAGTAGACAGGGTCGGTATCAGCCCCAGCATTTT
D gene: .; V gene: TRBV6-5; clone size: .; J gene: TRBJ1-2; CDR3 protein: CASIGKGRGNYGYTF; CDR3 DNA: TGTGCCAGCATAGGAAAGGGGAGGGGAAACTATGGCTACACCTTC
D gene: .; V gene: TRBV3-1/TRBV3-2; clone size: .; J gene: TRBJ1-4; CDR3 protein: CASSQRAGGEKLFF; CDR3 DNA: TGTGCCAGCAGCCAAAGGGCGGGCGGTGAAAAACTGTTTTTT
D gene: TRBD1; V gene: TRBV5-4; clone size: .; J gene: TRBJ1-2; CDR3 protein: CASSLERQGYGYTF; CDR3 DNA: TGTGCCAGCAGCTTGGAACGACAGGGGTATGGCTACACCTTC
D gene: TRBD1; V gene: TRBV19; clone size: .; J gene: TRBJ1-2; CDR3 protein: CASSSFGTGDYGYTF; CDR3 DNA: TGTGCCAGTAGTAGCTTCGGGACAGGAGACTATGGCTACACCTTC
D gene: TRBD2; V gene: TRBV5-4; clone size: .; J gene: TRBJ2-3; CDR3 protein: CASSMGQRGGHTDTQYF; CDR3 DNA: TGTGCCAGCAGCATGGGTCAGCGGGGGGGTCACACAGATACGCAGTATTTT
D gene: .; V gene: TRBV24-1; clone size: .; J gene: TRBJ2-3; CDR3 protein: CATSDRGPGTDTQYF; CDR3 DNA: TGTGCCACCAGTGATAGGGGACCCGGCACAGATACGCAGTATTTT
D gene: .; V gene: TRBV6-5; clone size: .; J gene: TRBJ1-5; CDR3 protein: CASSPTGTQPQHF; CDR3 DNA: TGTGCCAGCAGTCCCACAGGGACCCAGCCCCAGCATTTT
D gene: .; V gene: TRBV30; clone size: .; J gene: TRBJ1-1; CDR3 protein: CAWSERDGLTTEAFF; CDR3 DNA: TGTGCCTGGAGTGAAAGGGACGGCTTGACTACTGAAGCTTTCTTT
D gene: .; V gene: TRBV29-1; clone size: .; J gene: TRBJ1-1; CDR3 protein: CSVTEMNTEAFF; CDR3 DNA: TGCAGCGTTACGGAAATGAACACTGAAGCTTTCTTT
D gene: .; V gene: TRBV4-1; clone size: .; J gene: TRBJ2-7; CDR3 protein: CASSQEGYYEQYF; CDR3 DNA: TGCGCCAGCAGCCAAGAGGGATACTACGAGCAGTACTTC
D gene: TRBD2; V gene: TRBV7-2; clone size: .; J gene: TRBJ2-1; CDR3 protein: CASRRSGGSEQFF; CDR3 DNA: TGTGCCAGCCGTAGAAGCGGGGGGAGTGAGCAGTTCTTC
D gene: .; V gene: TRBV28; clone size: .; J gene: TRBJ2-2; CDR3 protein: CASSLGRSNTGELFF; CDR3 DNA: TGTGCCAGCAGTTTGGGACGTAGTAACACCGGGGAGCTGTTTTTT
D gene: .; V gene: TRBV9; clone size: .; J gene: TRBJ1-4; CDR3 protein: CASSVRTGATNEKLFF; CDR3 DNA: TGTGCCAGCAGCGTGCGGACGGGAGCAACTAATGAAAAACTGTTTTTT
D gene: .; V gene: TRBV21-1; clone size: .; J gene: TRBJ1-2; CDR3 protein: CASSKGRTGVDGYTF; CDR3 DNA: TGTGCCAGCAGCAAAGGGAGGACAGGGGTGGATGGCTACACCTTC
D gene: .; V gene: TRBV18; clone size: .; J gene: TRBJ2-2; CDR3 protein: CASSPRDTGELFF; CDR3 DNA: TGTGCCAGCTCACCAAGGGACACCGGGGAGCTGTTTTTT
D gene: .; V gene: TRBV10-1; clone size: once; J gene: TRBJ2-2; CDR3 protein: CASSESGHLPGELFF; CDR3 DNA: TGCGCCAGCAGTGAGTCGGGACACCTCCCCGGGGAGCTGTTTTTT
D gene: .; V gene: TRBV5-5; clone size: .; J gene: TRBJ1-3; CDR3 protein: CASSTLRGGTGNTIYF; CDR3 DNA: TGTGCCAGCAGTACGCTCAGGGGCGGTACTGGAAACACCATATATTTT
D gene: TRBD2; V gene: TRBV15; clone size: .; J gene: TRBJ2-1; CDR3 protein: CATSRVPSGGNEQFF; CDR3 DNA: TGTGCCACCAGCAGAGTCCCTAGCGGGGGCAATGAGCAGTTCTTC
D gene: .; V gene: TRBV27; clone size: .; J gene: TRBJ2-6; CDR3 protein: CASSSPGAGANVLTF; CDR3 DNA: TGTGCCAGCAGTTCCCCAGGGGCTGGGGCCAACGTCCTGACTTTC
D gene: .; V gene: TRBV29-1; clone size: .; J gene: TRBJ1-1; CDR3 protein: CSARRGMNTEAFF; CDR3 DNA: TGCAGCGCCCGGAGGGGAATGAACACTGAAGCTTTCTTT
D gene: .; V gene: TRBV19; clone size: .; J gene: TRBJ1-2; CDR3 protein: CASSPNGLMRNGYTF; CDR3 DNA: TGTGCCAGTAGTCCGAACGGGCTAATGAGGAATGGCTACACCTTC
D gene: .; V gene: TRBV5-1; clone size: .; J gene: TRBJ2-7; CDR3 protein: CASSLDQNEQYF; CDR3 DNA: TGCGCCAGCAGCTTGGACCAAAACGAGCAGTACTTC
D gene: .; V gene: TRBV18; clone size: once; J gene: TRBJ1-6; CDR3 protein: CASSPRQLNSPLHF; CDR3 DNA: TGTGCCAGCTCACCAAGGCAGCTAAATTCACCCCTCCACTTT
D gene: .; V gene: TRBV6-1; clone size: few; J gene: TRBJ1-1; CDR3 protein: CASPSSAAEAFF; CDR3 DNA: TGTGCCAGCCCTTCAAGTGCTGCCGAAGCTTTCTTT
D gene: TRBD1; V gene: TRBV2; clone size: few; J gene: TRBJ1-2; CDR3 protein: CASSTQGYGYGYTF; CDR3 DNA: TGTGCCAGCAGTACACAGGGGTACGGCTATGGCTACACCTTC
D gene: TRBD2; V gene: TRBV3-1/TRBV3-2; clone size: few; J gene: TRBJ2-7; CDR3 protein: CASSQGIAGSREQYF; CDR3 DNA: TGTGCCAGCAGCCAAGGGATAGCGGGGTCGCGGGAGCAGTACTTC
D gene: .; V gene: TRBV3-1/TRBV3-2; clone size: few; J gene: TRBJ1-2; CDR3 protein: CASSSSGGNFYGYTF; CDR3 DNA: TGTGCCAGCAGTTCAAGTGGAGGAAACTTCTATGGCTACACCTTC
D gene: .; V gene: TRBV14; clone size: few; J gene: TRBJ2-5; CDR3 protein: CASSQQGMRGGETQYF; CDR3 DNA: TGTGCCAGCAGCCAACAGGGGATGAGGGGAGGAGAGACCCAGTACTTC
D gene: TRBD1; V gene: TRBV7-8; clone size: .; J gene: TRBJ1-6; CDR3 protein: CASSLNPDRGSSPLHF; CDR3 DNA: TGTGCCAGCAGCTTAAATCCGGACAGGGGGAGTTCACCCCTCCACTTT
D gene: .; V gene: TRBV5-4; clone size: .; J gene: TRBJ2-2; CDR3 protein: CASSPAMSGELFF; CDR3 DNA: TGTGCCAGCAGCCCGGCAATGTCTGGGGAGCTGTTTTTT
D gene: TRBD1; V gene: TRBV5-1; clone size: .; J gene: TRBJ1-1; CDR3 protein: CASSPGTANTEAFF; CDR3 DNA: TGCGCCAGCAGCCCCGGGACAGCGAACACTGAAGCTTTCTTT
D gene: .; V gene: TRBV3-1/TRBV3-2; clone size: .; J gene: TRBJ1-5; CDR3 protein: CASSLRNQPQHF; CDR3 DNA: TGTGCCAGCAGCCTTAGGAATCAGCCCCAGCATTTT